This entry is about one T cell receptor beta chain. This CDR3 is also generated by other DNA sequences in the sample. These data are taken from a study of control samples from healthy donors and cancer patients. Only in-frame clones appear in the TCRdb table, and some are missing; sequencing was by immunoSEQ multiplex PCR. Of 91,000 or so clones listed, 90% to 95% are singletons. The CDR3 has 12 amino acids. Between the trimmed V and J ends, which lost 4 bases and 10 bases, there was a span of 11 bases. The V gene's germline CDR1 is SGHDN and CDR2 FVKESK. Sequencing input: blood. This receptor was identified in a woman aged 25 to 39 in good health. The chain joins TRBV14 to TRBJ2-1; D might be TRBD2 (5 bases). CDR3 nucleotide sequence: TGTGCCAGCAGCCCGATACCGGGGGAGCAGTTCTTC. This codes for CASSPIPGEQFF.